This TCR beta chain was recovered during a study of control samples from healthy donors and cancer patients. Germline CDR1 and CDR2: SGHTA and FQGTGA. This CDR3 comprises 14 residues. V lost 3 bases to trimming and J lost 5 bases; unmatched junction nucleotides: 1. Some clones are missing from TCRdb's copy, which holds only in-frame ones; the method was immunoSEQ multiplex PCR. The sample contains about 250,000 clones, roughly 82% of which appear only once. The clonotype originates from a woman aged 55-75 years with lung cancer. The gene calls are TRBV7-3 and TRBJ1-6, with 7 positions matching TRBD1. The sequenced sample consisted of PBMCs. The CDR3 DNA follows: TGTGCCAGCAGCTTGGGACAGAATAATTCACCCCTCCACTTT. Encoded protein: CASSLGQNNSPLHF.